This record covers a single T cell receptor (beta chain). It lacks a known antigen. It has no much larger one-base neighbor in the sample; base qualities were not kept. Library creation used the immunoSEQ multiplex PCR assay. TCRdb provides this immuneACCESS table in a form limited to in-frame rearrangements. Some clones are lacking; in checked studies, under half of them reflect an unresolved V gene, and why the rest are absent is not known. In all, the sample holds roughly 99,000 clones, and about 90% of those were seen once. Around 0.8% of the sample goes to the ten largest clones. V is pruned by 5 bases and J by 7 bases, leaving 15 bases of the junction without a gene match. CDR1 SGHTA and CDR2 FQGNSA are derived from the germline V gene. The CDR3 runs 18 amino acids, cysteine and phenylalanine included. This entry keeps only the CDR3 DNA: 54 bases, framed from base 1. These data are taken from a study of T cell changes during pregnancy in multiple sclerosis (dated by TCRdb to between 2019 and 2020). General notes on the study: The study looked at changes in the T cell repertoire across pregnancy in women with multiple sclerosis.

The chain uses TRBV7-2 and TRBJ2-2; 11 central nucleotides agree with TRBD2. The clonotype comes from a female donor in good health, enrolled as a control in a pregnancy study. The specimen comprised peripheral blood, sampled in the third trimester of pregnancy. The CDR3 loop reads CASSQLVIAGGLDGELFF. The DNA sequence follows: TGTGCCAGCAGCCAGCTCGTGATAGCGGGGGGGCTTGACGGGGAGCTGTTTTTT.